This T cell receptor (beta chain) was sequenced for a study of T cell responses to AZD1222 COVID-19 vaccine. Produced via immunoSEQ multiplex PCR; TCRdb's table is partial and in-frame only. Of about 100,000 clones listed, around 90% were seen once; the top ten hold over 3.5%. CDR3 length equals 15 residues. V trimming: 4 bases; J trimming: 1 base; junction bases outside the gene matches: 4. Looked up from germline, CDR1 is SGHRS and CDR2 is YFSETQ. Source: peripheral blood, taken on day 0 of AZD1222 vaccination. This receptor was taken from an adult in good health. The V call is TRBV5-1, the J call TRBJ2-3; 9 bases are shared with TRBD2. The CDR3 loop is CASSARLAGTDTQYF. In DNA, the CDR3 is TGCGCCAGCAGCGCACGACTAGCGGGCACAGATACGCAGTATTTT.